The entry that follows covers one TCR beta chain sequence. CDR1 and CDR2 (germline): LNHDA, SQIVND (reference sequence). V shed 5 bases, J shed 2 bases, and the junction held 7 bases outside the gene matches. The CDR3 runs 16 residues. The data derive from a study of OX40 agonist ivuxolimab in advanced cancers. Study at large: With a range of roughly 23 to 79, age averaged about 58 years, and 75% to 90% were male.

The repertoire was sequenced with immunoSEQ multiplex PCR; TCRdb's copy has only in-frame clones and lacks some. Among around 45,000 clones, 84% were seen once, and the ten largest hold 2% to 3%. The chain is built from TRBV19 and TRBJ2-7; 12 positions match TRBD1. Specimen: CD4+ or CD8+ T cells sorted from blood, collected in a trial of the OX40 agonist ivuxolimab. This sequence was found in an adult with an advanced solid tumor such as melanoma, head and neck, liver or kidney cancer. The DNA for the CDR3 is TGTGCCAGTAGTTCTCGGGACAGGGGGCGTCCCTACGAGCAGTACTTC. This encodes CASSSRDRGRPYEQYF. Combining the CDR3 with reference TRBV19 and TRBJ2-7 gives the whole variable domain DGGITQSPKYLFRKEGQNVTLSCEQNLNHDAMYWYRQDPGQGLRLIYYSQIVNDFQKGDIAEGYSVSREKKESFPLTVTSAQKNPTAFYLCASSSRDRGRPYEQYFGPGTRLTVT.